The sequence of this TCR beta chain was determined in a study of CXCR3 chemokines and chemotherapy response in bladder cancer. Germline V gene lookup returns CDR1 SGHTA and CDR2 FQGNSA. The CDR3 covers 12 residues. Deletions cut 2 bases from V and 2 bases from J, with 2 bases between. This clonotype was seen many times. TCRdb ran MiXCR on the PCR reads and lists one entry per CDR3 protein. The sample lists about 13,000 distinct CDR3 sequences; 9.5% to 15% were seen once. This chain uses TRBV7-2 with TRBJ2-3; D remains unclear. This receptor was obtained from a human donor with bladder cancer that did not respond to neoadjuvant chemotherapy. Sampling was performed from a patient whose treatment included neoadjuvant chemotherapy. The CDR3 DNA reads TGTGCCAGCAGCTTATTCACAGATACGCAGTATTTT. It encodes CASSLFTDTQYF.